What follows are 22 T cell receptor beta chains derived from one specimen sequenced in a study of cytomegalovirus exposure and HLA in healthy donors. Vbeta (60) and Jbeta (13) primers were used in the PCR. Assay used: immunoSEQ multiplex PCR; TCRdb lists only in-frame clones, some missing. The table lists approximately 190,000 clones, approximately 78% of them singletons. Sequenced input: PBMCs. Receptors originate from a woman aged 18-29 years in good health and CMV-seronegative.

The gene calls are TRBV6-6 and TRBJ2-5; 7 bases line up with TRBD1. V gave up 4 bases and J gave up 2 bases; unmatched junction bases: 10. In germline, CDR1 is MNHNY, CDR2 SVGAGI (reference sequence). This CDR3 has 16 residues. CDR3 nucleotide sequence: TGTGCCAGCAGTTCAAGGCCTGAGGGACAGCAAGAGACCCAGTACTTC. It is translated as CASSSRPEGQQETQYF.

The CDR3 here is CATAGGGGGETQYF. CDR3 nucleotide sequence: TGTGCCACGGCGGGGGGCGGAGGGGGGGAGACCCAGTACTTC. This sequence joins TRBV6-6 and TRBJ2-5; 8 bases are a match to TRBD2. J lost 5 bases, V lost 10 bases, and 12 bases had no gene match. Germline V lookup: CDR1 MNHNY, CDR2 SVGAGI (reference sequence). This CDR3 comprises 14 residues.

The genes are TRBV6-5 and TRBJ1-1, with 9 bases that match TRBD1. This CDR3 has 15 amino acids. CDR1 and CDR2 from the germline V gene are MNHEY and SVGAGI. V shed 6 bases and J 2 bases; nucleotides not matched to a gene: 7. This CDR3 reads CASSYTGGLNTEAFF. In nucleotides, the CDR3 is TGTGCCAGCAGCTATACAGGGGGCCTTAACACTGAAGCTTTCTTT.

In DNA form, the CDR3 reads TGCGCCAGCAGCCAACACCCGACCGGACTAGCGGGAGGAGGGGACCCCTACGAGCAGTACTTC. Encoded protein: CASSQHPTGLAGGGDPYEQYF. The rearrangement links TRBV5-1 to TRBJ2-7, with 14 positions matching TRBD2. The J segment lost 2 bases and the V segment lost 4 bases, leaving 20 bases of the junction unmatched. Germline V gene data show CDR1 as SGHRS and CDR2 as YFSETQ. CDR3 length: 21 residues. The variable domain in full, with the rest retrieved from reference TRBV5-1 and TRBJ2-7, is KAGVTQTPRYLIKTRGQQVTLSCSPISGHRSVSWYQQTPGQGLQFLFEYFSETQRNKGNFPGRFSGRQFSNSRSEMNVSTLELGDSALYLCASSQHPTGLAGGGDPYEQYFGPGTRLTVT.

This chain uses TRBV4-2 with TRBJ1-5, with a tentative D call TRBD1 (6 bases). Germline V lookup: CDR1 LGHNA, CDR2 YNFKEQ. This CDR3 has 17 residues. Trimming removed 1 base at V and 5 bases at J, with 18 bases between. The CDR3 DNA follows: TGTGCCAGCAGCCAAGGAGAAACAGGGTACGTGGATCAGCCCCAGCATTTT. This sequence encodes CASSQGETGYVDQPQHF.

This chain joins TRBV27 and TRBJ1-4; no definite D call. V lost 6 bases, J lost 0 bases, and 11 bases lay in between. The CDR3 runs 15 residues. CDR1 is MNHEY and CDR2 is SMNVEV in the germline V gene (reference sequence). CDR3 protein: CASRKRGATNEKLFF. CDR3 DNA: TGTGCCAGCAGGAAAAGAGGAGCAACTAATGAAAAACTGTTTTTT.

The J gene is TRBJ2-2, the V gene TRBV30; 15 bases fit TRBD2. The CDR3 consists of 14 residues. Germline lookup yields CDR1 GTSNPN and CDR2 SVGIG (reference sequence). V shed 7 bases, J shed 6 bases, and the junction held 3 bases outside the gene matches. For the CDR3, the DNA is TGTGCCTTGGGACTAGCGGGAGGTGCCGGGGAGCTGTTTTTT. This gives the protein CALGLAGGAGELFF.

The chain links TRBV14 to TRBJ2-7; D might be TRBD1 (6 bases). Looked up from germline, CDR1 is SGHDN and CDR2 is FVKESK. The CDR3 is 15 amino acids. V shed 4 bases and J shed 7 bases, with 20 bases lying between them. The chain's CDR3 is CASSPGTLLFVEQYF. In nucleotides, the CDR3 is TGTGCCAGCAGCCCCGGGACACTCCTCTTCGTGGAGCAGTACTTC.

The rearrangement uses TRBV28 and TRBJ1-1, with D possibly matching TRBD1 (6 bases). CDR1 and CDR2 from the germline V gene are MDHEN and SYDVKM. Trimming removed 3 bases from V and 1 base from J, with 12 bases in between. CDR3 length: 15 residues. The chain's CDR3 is CASSFPGTPNTEAFF. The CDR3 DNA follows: TGTGCCAGCAGTTTCCCCGGGACACCGAACACTGAAGCTTTCTTT.

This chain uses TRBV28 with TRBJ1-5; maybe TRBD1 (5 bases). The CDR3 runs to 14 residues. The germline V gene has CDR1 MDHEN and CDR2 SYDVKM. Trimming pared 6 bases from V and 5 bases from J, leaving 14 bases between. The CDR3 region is CASSMDTRYQPQHF. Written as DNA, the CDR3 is TGTGCCAGCAGCATGGACACAAGATATCAGCCCCAGCATTTT.

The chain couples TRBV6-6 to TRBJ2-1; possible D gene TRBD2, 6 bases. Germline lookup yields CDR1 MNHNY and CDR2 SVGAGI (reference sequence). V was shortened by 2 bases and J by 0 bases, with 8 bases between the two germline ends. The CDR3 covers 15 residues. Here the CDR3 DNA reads TGTGCCAGCAGTTACGGCGGGGCCTCCTACAATGAGCAGTTCTTC. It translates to CASSYGGASYNEQFF.

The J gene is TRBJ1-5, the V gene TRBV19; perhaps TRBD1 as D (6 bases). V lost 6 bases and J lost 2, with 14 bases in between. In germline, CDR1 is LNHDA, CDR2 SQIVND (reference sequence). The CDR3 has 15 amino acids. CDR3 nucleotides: TGTGCCAGTAGAACGTTCAGGGGCGGCAATCAGCCCCAGCATTTT. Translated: CASRTFRGGNQPQHF. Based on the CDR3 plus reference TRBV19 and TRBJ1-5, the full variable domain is DGGITQSPKYLFRKEGQNVTLSCEQNLNHDAMYWYRQDPGQGLRLIYYSQIVNDFQKGDIAEGYSVSREKKESFPLTVTSAQKNPTAFYLCASRTFRGGNQPQHFGDGTRLSIL.

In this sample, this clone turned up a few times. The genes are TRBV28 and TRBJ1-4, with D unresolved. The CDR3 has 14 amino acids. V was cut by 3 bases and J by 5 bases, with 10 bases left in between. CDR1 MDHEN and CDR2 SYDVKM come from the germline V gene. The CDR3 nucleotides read TGTGCCAGCAGTTTTGCGTCGACAAATGAAAAACTGTTTTTT. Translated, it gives CASSFASTNEKLFF.

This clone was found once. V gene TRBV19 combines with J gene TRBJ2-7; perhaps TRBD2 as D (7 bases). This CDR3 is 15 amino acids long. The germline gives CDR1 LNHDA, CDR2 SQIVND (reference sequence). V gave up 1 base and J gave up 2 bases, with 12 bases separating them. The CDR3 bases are TGTGCCAGTAGTATAGCGGGGGGCGTCGCCTACGAGCAGTACTTC. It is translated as CASSIAGGVAYEQYF.

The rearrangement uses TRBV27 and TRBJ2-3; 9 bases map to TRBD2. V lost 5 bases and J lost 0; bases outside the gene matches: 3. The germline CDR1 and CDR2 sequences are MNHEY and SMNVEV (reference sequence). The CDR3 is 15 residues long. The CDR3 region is CASSRLAESTDTQYF. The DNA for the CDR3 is TGTGCCAGCAGTCGACTAGCGGAGAGCACAGATACGCAGTATTTT.

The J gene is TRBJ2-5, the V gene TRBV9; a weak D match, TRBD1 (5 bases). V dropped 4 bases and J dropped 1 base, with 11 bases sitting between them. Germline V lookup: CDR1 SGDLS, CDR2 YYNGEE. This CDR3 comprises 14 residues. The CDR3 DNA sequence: TGTGCCAGCAGCCAAGGGGCTACCCAAGAGACCCAGTACTTC. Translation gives CASSQGATQETQYF.

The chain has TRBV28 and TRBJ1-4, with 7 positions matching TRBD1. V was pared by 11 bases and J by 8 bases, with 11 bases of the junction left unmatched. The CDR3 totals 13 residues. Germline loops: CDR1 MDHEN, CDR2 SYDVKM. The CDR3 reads CAGGTALGEKLFF. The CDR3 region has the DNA TGTGCCGGGGGGACAGCCCTTGGGGAAAAACTGTTTTTT.

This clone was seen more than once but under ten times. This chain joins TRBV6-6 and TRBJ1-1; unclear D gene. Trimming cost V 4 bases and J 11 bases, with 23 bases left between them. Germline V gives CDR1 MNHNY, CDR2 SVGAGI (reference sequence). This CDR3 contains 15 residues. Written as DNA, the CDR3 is TGTGCCAGCAGTTCGTTTCAAGCCATTAAGTTGTACGCTTTCTTT. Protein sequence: CASSSFQAIKLYAFF.

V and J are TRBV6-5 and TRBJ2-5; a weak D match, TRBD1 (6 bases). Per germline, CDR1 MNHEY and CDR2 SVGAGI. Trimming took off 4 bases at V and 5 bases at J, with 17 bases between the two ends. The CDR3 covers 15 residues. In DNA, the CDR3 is TGTGCCAGCAGTTTAGACAGGTTTACCATCGAGACCCAGTACTTC. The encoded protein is CASSLDRFTIETQYF.

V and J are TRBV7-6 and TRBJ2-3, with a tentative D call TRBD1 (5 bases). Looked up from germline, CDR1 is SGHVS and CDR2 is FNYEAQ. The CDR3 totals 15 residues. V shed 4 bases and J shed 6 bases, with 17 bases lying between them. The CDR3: CASSSHQGGVDTQYF. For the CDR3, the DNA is TGTGCCAGCAGCTCCCACCAGGGTGGGGTGGATACGCAGTATTTT.

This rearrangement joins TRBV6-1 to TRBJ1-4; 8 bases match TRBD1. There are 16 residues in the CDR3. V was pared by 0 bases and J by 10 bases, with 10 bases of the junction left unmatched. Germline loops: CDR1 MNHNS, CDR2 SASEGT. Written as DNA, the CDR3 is TGTGCCAGCAGTGAAGCCGGACAGGGAAGCAACCGAAAACTGTTTTTT. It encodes CASSEAGQGSNRKLFF.

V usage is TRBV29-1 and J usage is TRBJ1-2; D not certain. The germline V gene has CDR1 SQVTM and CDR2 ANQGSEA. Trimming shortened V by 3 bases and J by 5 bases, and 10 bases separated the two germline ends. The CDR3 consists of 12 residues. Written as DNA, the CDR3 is TGCAGCGTTGAGTTTCCGGGGTATGGCTACACCTTC. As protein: CSVEFPGYGYTF.